This TCR beta chain was sequenced during a study of blood T cell repertoires in COVID-19. Produced via immunoSEQ multiplex PCR; TCRdb's table is partial and in-frame only. Of fewer than 350,000 clones in the sample, around 85% are singletons; the top ten hold roughly 2%. Enrolled through a virtual design, the participants were between roughly 18 and 100 years of age and came from 24 US areas. The source is a man younger than 45 who had recovered from COVID-19. The specimen sequenced was PBMCs or T cells enriched from blood (not recorded which).

In DNA, the CDR3 is TGTGCCAGCAGCTTAGATCAATTCTACAATGAGCAGTTCTTC. It encodes CASSLDQFYNEQFF. The chain links TRBV11-3 to TRBJ2-1, with D uncertain. This CDR3 spans 14 amino acids. With 0 bases removed from V and 3 bases from J, the gap between germline ends came to 6 bases. Germline CDR1 reads SGHNT; CDR2 reads YENEEA.